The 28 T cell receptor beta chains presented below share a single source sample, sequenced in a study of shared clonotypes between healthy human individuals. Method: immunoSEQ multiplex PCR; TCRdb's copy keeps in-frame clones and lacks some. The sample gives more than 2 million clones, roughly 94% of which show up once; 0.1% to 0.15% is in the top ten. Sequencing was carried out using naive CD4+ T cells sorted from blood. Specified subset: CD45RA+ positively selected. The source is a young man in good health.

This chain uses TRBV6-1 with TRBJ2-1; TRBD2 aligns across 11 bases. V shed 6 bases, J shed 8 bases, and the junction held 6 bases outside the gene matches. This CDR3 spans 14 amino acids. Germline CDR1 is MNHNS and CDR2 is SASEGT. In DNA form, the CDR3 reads TGTGCCAGCAGAACTAGCGGGAGTTCGTATGAGCAGTTCTTC. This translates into CASRTSGSSYEQFF.

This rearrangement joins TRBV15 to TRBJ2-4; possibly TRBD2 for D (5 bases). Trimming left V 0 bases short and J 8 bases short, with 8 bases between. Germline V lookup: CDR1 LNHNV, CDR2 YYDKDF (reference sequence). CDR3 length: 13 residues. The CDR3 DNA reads TGTGCCACCAGCAGAGATAACGGGGACATTCAGTACTTC. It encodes CATSRDNGDIQYF.

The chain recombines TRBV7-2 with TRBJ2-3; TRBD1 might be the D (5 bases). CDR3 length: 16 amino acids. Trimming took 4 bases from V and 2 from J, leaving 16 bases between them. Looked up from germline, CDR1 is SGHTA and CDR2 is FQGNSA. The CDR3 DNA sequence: TGTGCCAGCAGCTCACACACAGGCCAAGCCACAGATACGCAGTATTTT. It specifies CASSSHTGQATDTQYF.

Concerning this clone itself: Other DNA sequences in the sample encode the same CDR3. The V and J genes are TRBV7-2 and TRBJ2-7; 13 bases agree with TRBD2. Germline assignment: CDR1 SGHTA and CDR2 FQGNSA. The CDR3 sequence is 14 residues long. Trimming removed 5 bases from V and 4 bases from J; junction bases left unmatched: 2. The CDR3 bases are TGTGCCAGCAGCCGGACTAGCGGGGGATACGAGCAGTACTTC. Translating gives CASSRTSGGYEQYF.

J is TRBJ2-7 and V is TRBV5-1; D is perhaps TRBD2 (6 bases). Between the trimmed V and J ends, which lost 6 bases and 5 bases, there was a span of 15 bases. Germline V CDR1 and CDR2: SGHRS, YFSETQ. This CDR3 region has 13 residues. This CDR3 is CASTYLGEDEQYF. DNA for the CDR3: TGCGCCAGCACCTACCTGGGGGAGGACGAGCAGTACTTC.

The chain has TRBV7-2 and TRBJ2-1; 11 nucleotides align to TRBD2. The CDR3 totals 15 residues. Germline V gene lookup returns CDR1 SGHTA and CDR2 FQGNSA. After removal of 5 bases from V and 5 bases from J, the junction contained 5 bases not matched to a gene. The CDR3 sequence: CASSKLAGVDNEQFF. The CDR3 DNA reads TGTGCCAGCAGCAAACTAGCGGGAGTGGACAATGAGCAGTTCTTC. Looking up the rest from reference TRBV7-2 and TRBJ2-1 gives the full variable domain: GAGVSQSPSNKVTEKGKDVELRCDPISGHTALYWYRQSLGQGLEFLIYFQGNSAPDKSGLPSDRFSAERTGGSVSTLTIQRTQQEDSAVYLCASSKLAGVDNEQFFGPGTRLTVL.

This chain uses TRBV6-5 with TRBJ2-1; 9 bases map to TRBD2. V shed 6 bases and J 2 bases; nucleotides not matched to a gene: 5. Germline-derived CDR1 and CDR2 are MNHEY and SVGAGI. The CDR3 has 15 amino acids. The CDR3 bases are TGTGCCAGCAGCCTCAGCGGGGGGCCCTACAATGAGCAGTTCTTC. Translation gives CASSLSGGPYNEQFF.

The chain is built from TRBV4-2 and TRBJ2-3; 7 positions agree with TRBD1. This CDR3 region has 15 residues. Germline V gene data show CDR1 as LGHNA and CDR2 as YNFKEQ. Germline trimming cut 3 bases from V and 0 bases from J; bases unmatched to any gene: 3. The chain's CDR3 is CASSQWDSSTDTQYF. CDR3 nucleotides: TGTGCCAGCAGCCAGTGGGACAGCAGCACAGATACGCAGTATTTT.

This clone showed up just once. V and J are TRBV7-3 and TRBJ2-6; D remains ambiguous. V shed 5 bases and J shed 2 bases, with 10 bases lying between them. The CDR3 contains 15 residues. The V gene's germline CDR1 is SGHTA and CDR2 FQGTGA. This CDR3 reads CASSPGGPGANVLTF. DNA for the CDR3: TGTGCCAGCAGCCCGGGCGGCCCTGGGGCCAACGTCCTGACTTTC.

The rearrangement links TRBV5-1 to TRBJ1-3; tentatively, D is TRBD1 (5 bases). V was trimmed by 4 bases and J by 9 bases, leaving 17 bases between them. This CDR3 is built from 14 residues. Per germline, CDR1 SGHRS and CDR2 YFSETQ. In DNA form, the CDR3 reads TGCGCCAGCAGCGAGCAGGGAATAGGGCCCACCATATATTTT. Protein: CASSEQGIGPTIYF. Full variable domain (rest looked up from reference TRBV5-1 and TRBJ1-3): KAGVTQTPRYLIKTRGQQVTLSCSPISGHRSVSWYQQTPGQGLQFLFEYFSETQRNKGNFPGRFSGRQFSNSRSEMNVSTLELGDSALYLCASSEQGIGPTIYFGEGSWLTVV.

The CDR3 DNA is TGCGCCAGCAGCCAAGAAGCATGGGGCGTCGGGGAGCTGTTTTTT. Translated: CASSQEAWGVGELFF. The chain is built from TRBV4-1 and TRBJ2-2, with D tentatively TRBD1 (5 bases). Deletions cut 0 bases from V and 7 bases from J, with 12 bases between. Germline values: CDR1 MGHRA, CDR2 YSYEKL. The CDR3 extends over 15 amino acids.

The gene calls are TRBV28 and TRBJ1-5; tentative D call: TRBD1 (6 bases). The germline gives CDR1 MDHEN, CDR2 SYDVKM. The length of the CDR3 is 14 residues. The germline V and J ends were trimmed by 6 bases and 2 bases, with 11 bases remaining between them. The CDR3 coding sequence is TGTGCCAGCAGGACACAGGGTGGCAATCAGCCCCAGCATTTT. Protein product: CASRTQGGNQPQHF.

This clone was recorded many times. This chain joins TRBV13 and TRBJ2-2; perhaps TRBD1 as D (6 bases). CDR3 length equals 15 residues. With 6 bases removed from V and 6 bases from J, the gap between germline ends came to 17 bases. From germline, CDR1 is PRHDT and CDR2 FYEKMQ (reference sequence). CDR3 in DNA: TGTGCCAGCAGGGACCCAGGGGATCGCGCCGGGGAGCTGTTTTTT. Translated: CASRDPGDRAGELFF.

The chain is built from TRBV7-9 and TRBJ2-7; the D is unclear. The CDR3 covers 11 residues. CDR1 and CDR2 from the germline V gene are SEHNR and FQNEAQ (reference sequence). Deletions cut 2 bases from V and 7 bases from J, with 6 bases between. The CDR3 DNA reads TGTGCCAGCAGCTTATGGACGGAGCAGTACTTC. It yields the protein CASSLWTEQYF.

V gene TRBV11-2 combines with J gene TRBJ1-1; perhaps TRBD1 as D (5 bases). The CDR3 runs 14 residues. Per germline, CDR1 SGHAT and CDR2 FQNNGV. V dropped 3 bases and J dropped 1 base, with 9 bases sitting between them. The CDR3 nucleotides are TGTGCCAGCAGCTTCCAGGGCACGAACACTGAAGCTTTCTTT. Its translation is CASSFQGTNTEAFF.

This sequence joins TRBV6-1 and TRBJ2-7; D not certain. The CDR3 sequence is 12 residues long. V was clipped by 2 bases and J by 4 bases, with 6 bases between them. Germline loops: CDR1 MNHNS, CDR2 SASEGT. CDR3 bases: TGTGCCAGCAGTGAATCTGAGTACGAGCAGTACTTC. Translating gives CASSESEYEQYF.

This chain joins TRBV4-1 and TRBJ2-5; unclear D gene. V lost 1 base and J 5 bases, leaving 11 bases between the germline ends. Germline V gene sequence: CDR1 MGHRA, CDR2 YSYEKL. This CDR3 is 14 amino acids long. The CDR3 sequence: CASSQVFPLETQYF. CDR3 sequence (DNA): TGCGCCAGCAGCCAAGTTTTTCCGTTGGAGACCCAGTACTTC.

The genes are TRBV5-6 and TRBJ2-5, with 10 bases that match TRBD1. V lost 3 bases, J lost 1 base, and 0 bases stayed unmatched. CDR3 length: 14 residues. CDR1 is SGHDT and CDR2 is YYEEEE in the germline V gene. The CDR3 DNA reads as TGTGCCAGCAGCTGGGACAGGGGCCAAGAGACCCAGTACTTC. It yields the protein CASSWDRGQETQYF.

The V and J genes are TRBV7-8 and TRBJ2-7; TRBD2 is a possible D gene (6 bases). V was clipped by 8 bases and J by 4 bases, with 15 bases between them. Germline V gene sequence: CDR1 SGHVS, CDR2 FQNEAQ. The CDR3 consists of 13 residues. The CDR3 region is CASGEGSGYEQYF. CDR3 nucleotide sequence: TGTGCCAGCGGTGAGGGTAGCGGTTACGAGCAGTACTTC.

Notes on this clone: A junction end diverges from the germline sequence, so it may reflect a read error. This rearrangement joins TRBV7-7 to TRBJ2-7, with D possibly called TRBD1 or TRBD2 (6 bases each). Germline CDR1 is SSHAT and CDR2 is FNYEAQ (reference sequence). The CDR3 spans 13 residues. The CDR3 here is CASSLEQGGEQYF. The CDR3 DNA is TGTGCTAGCAGCTTAGAACAGGGAGGAGAGCAGTACTTC.

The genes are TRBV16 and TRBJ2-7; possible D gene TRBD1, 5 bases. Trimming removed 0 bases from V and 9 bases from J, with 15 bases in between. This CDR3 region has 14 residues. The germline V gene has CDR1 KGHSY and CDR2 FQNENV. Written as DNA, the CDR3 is TGTGCCAGCAGCCAATCACCCGACAGCGTGCCGCAGTACTTC. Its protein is CASSQSPDSVPQYF.

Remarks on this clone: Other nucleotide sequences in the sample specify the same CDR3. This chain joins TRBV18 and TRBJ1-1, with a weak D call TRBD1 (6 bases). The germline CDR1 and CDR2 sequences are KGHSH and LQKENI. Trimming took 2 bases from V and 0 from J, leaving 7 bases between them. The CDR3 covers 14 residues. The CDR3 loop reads CASSPTGLNTEAFF. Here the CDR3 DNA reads TGTGCCAGCTCACCAACAGGGTTGAACACTGAAGCTTTCTTT.

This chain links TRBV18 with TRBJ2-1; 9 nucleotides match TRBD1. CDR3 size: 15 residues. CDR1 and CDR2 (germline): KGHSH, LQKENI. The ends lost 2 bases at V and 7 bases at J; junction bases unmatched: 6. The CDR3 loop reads CASSPSGTGRNEQFF. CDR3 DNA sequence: TGTGCCAGCTCACCAAGCGGGACAGGGCGAAATGAGCAGTTCTTC.

The CDR3 sequence is CASTTPTGELFF. The DNA for the CDR3 is TGTGCCAGCACGACCCCAACCGGGGAGCTGTTTTTT. The rearrangement joins TRBV6-6 to TRBJ2-2; D is unclear. Trimming shortened V by 7 bases and J by 5 bases, and 8 bases separated the two germline ends. The CDR3 consists of 12 residues. Germline V gives CDR1 MNHNY, CDR2 SVGAGI (reference sequence).

CDR3 nucleotides: TGTGCCAGCAGCAAAGGTAAACGGCGGTGGTACGAGCAGTACTTC. Its translation is CASSKGKRRWYEQYF. The chain has TRBV21-1 and TRBJ2-7; TRBD2 is the table's D call and was not checked against the DNA. TRBV21-1 is shown as a pseudogene. The CDR3 covers 15 residues.

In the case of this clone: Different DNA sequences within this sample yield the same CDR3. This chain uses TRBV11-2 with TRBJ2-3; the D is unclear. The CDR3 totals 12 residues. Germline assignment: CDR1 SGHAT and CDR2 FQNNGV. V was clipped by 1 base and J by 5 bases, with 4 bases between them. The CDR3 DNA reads TGTGCCAGCAGCTTAGGGCTAGATACGCAGTATTTT. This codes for CASSLGLDTQYF. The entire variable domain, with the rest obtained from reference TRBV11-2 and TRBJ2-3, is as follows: EAGVAQSPRYKIIEKRQSVAFWCNPISGHATLYWYQQILGQGPKLLIQFQNNGVVDDSQLPKDRFSAERLKGVDSTLKIQPAKLEDSAVYLCASSLGLDTQYFGPGTRLTVL.

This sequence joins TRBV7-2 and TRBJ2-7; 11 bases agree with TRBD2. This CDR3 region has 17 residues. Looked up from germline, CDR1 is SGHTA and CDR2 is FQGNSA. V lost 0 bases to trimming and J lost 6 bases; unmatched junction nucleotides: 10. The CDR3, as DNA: TGTGCCAGCAGCTTAGCGGCTGGGCTAGCGGGAGGAGCCGAGCAGTACTTC. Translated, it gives CASSLAAGLAGGAEQYF.

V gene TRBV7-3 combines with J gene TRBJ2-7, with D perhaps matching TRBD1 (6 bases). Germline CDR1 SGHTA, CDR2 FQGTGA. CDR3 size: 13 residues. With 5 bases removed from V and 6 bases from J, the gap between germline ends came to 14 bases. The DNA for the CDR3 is TGTGCCAGCAGCCTTTACAGGGATCTCGAGCAGTACTTC. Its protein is CASSLYRDLEQYF.